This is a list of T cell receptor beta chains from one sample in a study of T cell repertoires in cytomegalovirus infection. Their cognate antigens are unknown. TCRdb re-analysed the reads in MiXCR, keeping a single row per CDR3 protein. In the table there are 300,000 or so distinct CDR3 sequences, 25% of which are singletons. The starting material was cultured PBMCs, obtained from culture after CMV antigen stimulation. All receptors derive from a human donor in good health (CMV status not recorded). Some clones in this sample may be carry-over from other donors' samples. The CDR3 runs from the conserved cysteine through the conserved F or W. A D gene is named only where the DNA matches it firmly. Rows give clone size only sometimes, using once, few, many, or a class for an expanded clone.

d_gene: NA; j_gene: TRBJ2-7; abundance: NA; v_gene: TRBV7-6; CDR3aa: CASSPPLGYEQYF; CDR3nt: TGTGCCAGCAGCCCCCCTCTAGGGTACGAGCAGTACTTC
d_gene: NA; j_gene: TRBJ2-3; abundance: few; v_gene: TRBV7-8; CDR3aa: CASSLSQLLDTQYF; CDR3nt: TGTGCCAGCAGCTTAAGTCAGCTTTTAGATACGCAGTATTTT
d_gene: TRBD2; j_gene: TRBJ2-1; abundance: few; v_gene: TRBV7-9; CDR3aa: CASSETSGGGDNEQFF; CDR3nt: TGTGCCAGCAGCGAGACTAGCGGGGGGGGCGACAATGAGCAGTTCTTC
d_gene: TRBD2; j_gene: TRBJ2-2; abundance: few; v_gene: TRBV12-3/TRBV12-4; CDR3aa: CASSLSGLAGARNTGELFF; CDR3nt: TGTGCCAGCAGTTTATCAGGGCTAGCGGGAGCGCGGAACACCGGGGAGCTGTTTTTT
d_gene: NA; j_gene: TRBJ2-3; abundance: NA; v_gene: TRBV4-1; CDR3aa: CASSQTRGLGDTQYF; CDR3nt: TGCGCCAGCAGCCAAACCAGGGGTTTAGGAGATACGCAGTATTTT
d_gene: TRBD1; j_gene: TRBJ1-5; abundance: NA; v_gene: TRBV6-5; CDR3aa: CASSLGQGHQPQHF; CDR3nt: TGTGCCAGCAGTTTGGGACAGGGCCATCAGCCCCAGCATTTT
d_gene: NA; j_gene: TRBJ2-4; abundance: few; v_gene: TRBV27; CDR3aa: CASSPVGVAKNIQYF; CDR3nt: TGTGCCAGCAGCCCGGTGGGCGTAGCCAAAAACATTCAGTACTTC
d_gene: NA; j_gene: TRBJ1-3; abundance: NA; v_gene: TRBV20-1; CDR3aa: CSANFIGNTIYF; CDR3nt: TGCAGTGCTAACTTTATCGGAAACACCATATATTTT
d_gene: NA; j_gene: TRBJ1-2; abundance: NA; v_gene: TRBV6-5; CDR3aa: CASSYSGSGIYGYTF; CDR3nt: TGTGCCAGCAGTTACTCGGGGTCAGGGATCTATGGCTACACCTTC
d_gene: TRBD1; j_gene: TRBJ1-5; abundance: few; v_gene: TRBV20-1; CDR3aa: CSARTGQGTDQPQHF; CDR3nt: TGCAGTGCTAGGACGGGACAGGGGACGGATCAGCCCCAGCATTTT
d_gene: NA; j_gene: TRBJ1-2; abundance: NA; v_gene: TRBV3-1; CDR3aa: CASSQDPQGPGYTF; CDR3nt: TGTGCCAGCAGCCAAGATCCCCAGGGCCCCGGCTACACCTTC
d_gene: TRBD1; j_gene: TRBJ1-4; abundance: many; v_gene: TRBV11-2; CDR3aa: CASSLLQGTRELFF; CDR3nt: TGTGCCAGCAGCTTATTACAGGGGACGCGAGAACTGTTTTTT
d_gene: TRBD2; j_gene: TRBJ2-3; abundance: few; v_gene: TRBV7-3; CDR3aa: CASSLQAGVSDTQYF; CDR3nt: TGTGCCAGCAGCTTGCAAGCGGGAGTTTCAGATACGCAGTATTTT
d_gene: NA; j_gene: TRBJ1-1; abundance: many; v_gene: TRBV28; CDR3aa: CASSFSRGLTEAFF; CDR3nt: TGTGCCAGCAGTTTTTCCCGGGGGCTGACTGAAGCTTTCTTT
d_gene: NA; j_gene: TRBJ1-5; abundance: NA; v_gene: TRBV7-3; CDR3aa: CASSTQGDQPQHF; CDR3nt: TGTGCCAGCAGCACCCAAGGGGATCAGCCCCAGCATTTT
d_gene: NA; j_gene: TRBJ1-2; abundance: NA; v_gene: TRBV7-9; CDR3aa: CASSVGNNYGYTF; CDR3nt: TGTGCCAGCAGCGTCGGTAATAACTATGGCTACACCTTC
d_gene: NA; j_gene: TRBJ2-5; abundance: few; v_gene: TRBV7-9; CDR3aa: CASRPRGVEVVTQYF; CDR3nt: TGTGCCAGCAGACCGAGGGGAGTTGAAGTGGTGACCCAGTACTTC
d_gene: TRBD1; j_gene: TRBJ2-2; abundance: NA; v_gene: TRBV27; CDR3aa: CASSLLIWDRKDTGELFF; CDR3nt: TGTGCCAGCAGTTTATTGATCTGGGACAGAAAAGACACCGGGGAGCTGTTTTTT
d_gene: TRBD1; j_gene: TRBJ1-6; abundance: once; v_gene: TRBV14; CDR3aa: CASSQDPGQGNSPLHF; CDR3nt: TGTGCCAGCAGCCAAGATCCCGGACAGGGGAATTCACCCCTCCACTTT
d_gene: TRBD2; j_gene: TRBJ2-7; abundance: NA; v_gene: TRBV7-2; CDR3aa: CASSLTGTSLYEQYF; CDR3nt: TGTGCCAGCAGCTTAACCGGGACTAGTCTCTACGAGCAGTACTTC
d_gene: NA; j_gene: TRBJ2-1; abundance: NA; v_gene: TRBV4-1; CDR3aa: CASSQYQKYNEQFF; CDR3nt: TGCGCCAGCAGCCAATACCAGAAATACAATGAGCAGTTCTTC
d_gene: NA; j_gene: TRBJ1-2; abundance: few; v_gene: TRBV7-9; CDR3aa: CASSRDNNYGYTF; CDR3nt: TGTGCCAGCAGCCGGGACAACAACTATGGCTACACCTTC
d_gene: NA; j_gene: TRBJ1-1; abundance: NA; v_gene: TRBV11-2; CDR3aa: CASSLGARGRTEAFF; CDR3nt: TGTGCCAGCAGCTTAGGGGCCAGGGGAAGGACTGAAGCTTTCTTT
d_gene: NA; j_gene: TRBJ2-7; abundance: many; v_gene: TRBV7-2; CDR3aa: CASGGGSPWNEQYF; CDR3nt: TGTGCCAGCGGCGGGGGCAGCCCCTGGAACGAGCAGTACTTC
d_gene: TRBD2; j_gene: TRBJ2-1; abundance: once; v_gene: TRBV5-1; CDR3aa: CASSLGGRAFEQFF; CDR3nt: TGCGCCAGCAGCTTGGGCGGGAGGGCTTTTGAGCAGTTCTTC
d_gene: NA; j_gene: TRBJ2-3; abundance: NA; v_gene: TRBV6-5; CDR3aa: CASSYQPGSLVSTQYF; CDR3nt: TGTGCCAGCAGTTATCAACCAGGCTCTCTCGTGTCTACGCAGTATTTT
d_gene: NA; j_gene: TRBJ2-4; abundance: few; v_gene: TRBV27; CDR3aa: CASRPPWGATPIQYF; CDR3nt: TGTGCCAGCAGGCCACCATGGGGGGCGACTCCCATTCAGTACTTC
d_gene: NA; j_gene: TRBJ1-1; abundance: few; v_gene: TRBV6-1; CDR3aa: CASSYEGYTEAFF; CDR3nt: TGTGCCAGCAGTTACGAGGGTTACACTGAAGCTTTCTTT
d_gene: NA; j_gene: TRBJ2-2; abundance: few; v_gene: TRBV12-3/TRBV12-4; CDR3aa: CASTQAGELFF; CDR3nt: TGTGCCAGCACTCAAGCCGGGGAGCTGTTTTTT
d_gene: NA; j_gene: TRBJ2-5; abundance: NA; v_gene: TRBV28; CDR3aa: CASSPLGRGSETQYF; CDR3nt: TGTGCCAGCAGCCCTCTGGGACGGGGGTCGGAGACCCAGTACTTC
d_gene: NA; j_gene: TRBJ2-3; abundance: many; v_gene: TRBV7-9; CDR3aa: CASGYEGRQSTDTQYF; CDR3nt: TGTGCCAGCGGATACGAGGGCAGGCAAAGCACAGATACGCAGTATTTT
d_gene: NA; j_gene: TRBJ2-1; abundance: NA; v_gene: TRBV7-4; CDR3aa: CASSLGSGNEQFF; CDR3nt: TGTGCCAGCAGCTTAGGTAGCGGAAATGAGCAGTTCTTC
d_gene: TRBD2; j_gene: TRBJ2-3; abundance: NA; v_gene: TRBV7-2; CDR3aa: CASSSGTSGRPSTDTQYF; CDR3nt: TGTGCCAGCAGCTCCGGGACTAGCGGGAGGCCTAGCACAGATACGCAGTATTTT
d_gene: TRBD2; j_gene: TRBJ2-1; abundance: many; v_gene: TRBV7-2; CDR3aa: CASSSTGTSGYNEQFF; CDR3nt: TGTGCCAGCAGCTCAACCGGGACTAGCGGATACAATGAGCAGTTCTTC
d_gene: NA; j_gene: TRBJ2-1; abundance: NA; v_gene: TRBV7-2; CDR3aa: CASSPSVRNEQFF; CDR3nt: TGTGCCAGCAGCCCCTCGGTTCGTAATGAGCAGTTCTTC
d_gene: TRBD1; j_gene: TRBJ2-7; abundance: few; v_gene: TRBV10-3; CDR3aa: CAISEQRGQSGSYEQYF; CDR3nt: TGTGCCATCAGTGAGCAAAGGGGGCAGTCTGGCTCCTACGAGCAGTACTTC
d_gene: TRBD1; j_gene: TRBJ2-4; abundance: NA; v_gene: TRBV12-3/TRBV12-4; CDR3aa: CASSFGTGRVKLAKNIQYF; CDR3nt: TGTGCCAGCAGTTTCGGGACAGGGAGAGTAAAACTAGCCAAAAACATTCAGTACTTC
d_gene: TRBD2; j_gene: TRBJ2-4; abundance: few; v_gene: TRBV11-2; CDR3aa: CASSILPPPTSGLAKNIQYF; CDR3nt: TGTGCCAGCAGCATCCTTCCCCCACCCACTAGCGGCCTAGCCAAAAACATTCAGTACTTC
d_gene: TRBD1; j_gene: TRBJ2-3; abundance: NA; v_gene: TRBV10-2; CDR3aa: CASSDRGSGTDTQYF; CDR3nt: TGCGCCAGCAGCGACAGGGGGTCTGGCACAGATACGCAGTATTTT
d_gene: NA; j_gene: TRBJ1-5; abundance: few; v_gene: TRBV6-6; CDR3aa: CASSLWSRLDQPQHF; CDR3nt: TGTGCCAGCAGCCTTTGGAGCAGGCTCGATCAGCCCCAGCATTTT
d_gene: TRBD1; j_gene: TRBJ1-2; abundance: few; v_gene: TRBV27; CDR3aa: CASSPIRDRSHYGYTF; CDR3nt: TGTGCCAGCAGCCCGATCCGGGACAGGTCCCACTATGGCTACACCTTC
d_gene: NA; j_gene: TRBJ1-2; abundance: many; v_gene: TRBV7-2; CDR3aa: CASSSSGPYGYTF; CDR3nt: TGTGCCAGCAGCTCCTCAGGGCCCTATGGCTACACCTTC
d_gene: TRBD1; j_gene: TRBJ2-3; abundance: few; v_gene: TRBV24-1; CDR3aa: CATGSGTDTDTQYF; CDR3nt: TGTGCCACCGGGTCCGGGACAGACACAGATACGCAGTATTTT
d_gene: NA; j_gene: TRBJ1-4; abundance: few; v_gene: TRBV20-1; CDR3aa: CSARVPGGLNEKLFF; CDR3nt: TGCAGTGCTAGAGTCCCGGGGGGGCTGAATGAAAAACTGTTTTTT
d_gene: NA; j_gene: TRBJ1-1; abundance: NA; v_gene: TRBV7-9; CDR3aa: CASSITNTEAFF; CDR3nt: TGTGCCAGCAGCATCACGAACACTGAAGCTTTCTTT
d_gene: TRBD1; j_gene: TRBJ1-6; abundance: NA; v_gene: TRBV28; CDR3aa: CASSAGTGHNSPLHF; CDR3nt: TGTGCCAGCAGTGCTGGGACAGGGCATAATTCACCCCTCCACTTT
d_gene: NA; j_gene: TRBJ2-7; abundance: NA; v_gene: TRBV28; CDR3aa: CASRTVSYEQYF; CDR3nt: TGTGCCAGCCGGACAGTTTCCTACGAGCAGTACTTC
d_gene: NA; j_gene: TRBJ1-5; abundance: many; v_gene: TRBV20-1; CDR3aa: CSARDRDVHQPQHF; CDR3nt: TGCAGTGCTAGAGATAGGGATGTACATCAGCCCCAGCATTTT
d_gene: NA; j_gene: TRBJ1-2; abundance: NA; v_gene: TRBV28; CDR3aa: CASSLSGAGGYTF; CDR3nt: TGTGCCAGCAGTTTATCAGGGGCGGGGGGCTACACCTTC
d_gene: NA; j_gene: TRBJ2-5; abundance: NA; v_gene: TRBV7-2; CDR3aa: CASSLGLVGTQYF; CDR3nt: TGTGCCAGCAGCTTAGGGCTAGTAGGGACCCAGTACTTC
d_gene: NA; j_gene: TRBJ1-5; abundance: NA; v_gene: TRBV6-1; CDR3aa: CASRYEGSLDQPQHF; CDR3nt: TGTGCCAGCAGATACGAGGGAAGTCTCGATCAGCCCCAGCATTTT
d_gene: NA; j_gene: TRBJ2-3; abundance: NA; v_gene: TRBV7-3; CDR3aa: CASSPYSGSRDTQYF; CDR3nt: TGTGCCAGCAGCCCCTACTCCGGGAGTAGGGATACGCAGTATTTT
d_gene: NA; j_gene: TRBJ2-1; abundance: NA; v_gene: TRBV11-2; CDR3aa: CASSLGLENEQFF; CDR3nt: TGTGCCAGCAGCTTAGGGCTAGAAAATGAGCAGTTCTTC